This T cell receptor (beta chain) was sequenced in a study of blood T cell repertoires in COVID-19. At the level of the study: From the United States, Italy and Spain came samples of acute and convalescent COVID-19. From T cells, B-cell-depleted T cells, or PBMCs came the material, which was cDNA or gDNA.

Authors' analysis steps: Estimated nucleated cell counts came from reference gene primer amplification. Produced via immunoSEQ multiplex PCR; TCRdb's table is partial and in-frame only. The V and J calls and clone size are taken from that table; D and trimming were inferred from the DNA. Altogether about 240,000 clones are present, roughly 87% being singletons, with the ten largest covering around 6.9%. Sequencing was carried out using peripheral blood. The clonotype comes from a man aged 60-69 years who had recovered from COVID-19.

CDR3 sequence reads: CASFGQGADEQYF. The CDR3 nucleotides read TGTGCCAGCTTCGGACAGGGGGCGGACGAGCAGTACTTC. The V gene is TRBV2, the J gene TRBJ2-7; 11 bases line up with TRBD1. Germline trimming cut 8 bases from V and 5 bases from J; bases unmatched to any gene: 5. CDR3 length: 13 residues. The germline CDR1 and CDR2 sequences are SNHLY and FYNNEI.